This T cell receptor beta chain was recorded in a study of Ad26.COV2.S vaccination and SARS-CoV-2 variants. Study-wide context: Doses of Ad26.COV2.S were injected into muscle once or twice, 56 days apart. Study-wide results and limits: Participants in the vaccine arm had higher spike-specific TCR breadth; placebo recipients had lower. Analytic work on TCR breadth and depth might have understated the full extent of total T cell responses.

Some clones are missing from TCRdb's copy, which holds only in-frame ones; the method was immunoSEQ multiplex PCR. Among about 350,000 clones listed, 86% were seen once. The CDR3 loop spans 14 amino acids. A word on this clone: The antigen is not known.

This sample's treatment: roughly 19 received Ad26.COV2.S at low or high dose, single or two shots; about five received placebo; per-sample allocation not given. The samples date from day 63 after the first vaccine or placebo injection. The sample was peripheral blood, taken in a trial of Ad26.COV2.S vaccine versus placebo. The V and J genes are TRBV21-1 and TRBJ2-1; the table calls TRBD1, which could not be checked here. TRBV21-1 is deemed a pseudogene. The TCR originated in a person between 18 and 59 years old who received the Ad26.COV2.S COVID-19 vaccine or a placebo. The CDR3 loop is CASSNILGGDEQFF. The CDR3 nucleotides read TGTGCCAGCAGCAACATCCTAGGGGGAGATGAGCAGTTCTTC.